The subject of this entry is one TCR beta chain. These data originate in a study of blood T cell repertoires in COVID-19. Study-wide background: Samples representing acute and convalescent COVID-19 were sourced from the United States, Italy and Spain. T cells, B-cell-depleted T cells, or PBMCs provided the cDNA or gDNA that served as material.

As processed by the authors: Estimates of nucleated cell counts were drawn from the amplification of reference gene primers. TCRdb's copy holds only in-frame clones and misses some; the assay was immunoSEQ multiplex PCR. V and J calls and clone size are those listed in that table; D and trimming were worked out from the DNA. The sample yields roughly 80,000 clones, over 80% seen once. The CDR3 spans 14 residues. V lost 10 bases, J lost 0 bases, and 9 bases stayed unmatched. The germline V gene has CDR1 MDHEN and CDR2 SYDVKM. This sequence was found in a woman older than 75 with acute or convalescent COVID-19. The sequenced sample consisted of peripheral blood. The rearrangement links TRBV28 to TRBJ2-7, with TRBD2 matching over 7 bases. The CDR3 nucleotides read TGTGCCACCCAATTAGCGGGTAGCTCCTACGAGCAGTACTTC. It yields the protein CATQLAGSSYEQYF.